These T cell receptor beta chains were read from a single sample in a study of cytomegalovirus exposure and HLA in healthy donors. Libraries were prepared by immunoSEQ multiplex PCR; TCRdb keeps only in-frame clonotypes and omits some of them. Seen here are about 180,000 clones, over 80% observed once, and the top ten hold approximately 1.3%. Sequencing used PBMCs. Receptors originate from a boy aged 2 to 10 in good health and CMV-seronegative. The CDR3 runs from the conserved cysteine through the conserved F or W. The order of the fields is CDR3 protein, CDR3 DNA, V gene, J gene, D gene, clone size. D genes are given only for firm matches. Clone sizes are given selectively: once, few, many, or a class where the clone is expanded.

CASSLGQGLDTGELFF	TGCGCCAGCAGCTTAGGACAGGGTCTGGATACCGGGGAGCTGTTTTTT	TRBV5-1	TRBJ2-2	TRBD1	once
CSVEPLPTDGYTF	TGCAGCGTTGAGCCACTTCCTACAGATGGCTACACCTTC	TRBV29-1	TRBJ1-2	.	.
CASSIRGRNSPLHF	TGTGCCAGTAGTATCCGAGGGCGGAATTCACCCCTCCACTTT	TRBV19	TRBJ1-6	.	once
CATGQMNEKLFF	TGTGCGACGGGACAGATGAATGAAAAACTGTTTTTT	TRBV28	TRBJ1-4	TRBD1	.
CASSLGGQGRKEQYF	TGTGCCAGCAGCTTAGGAGGACAGGGTCGAAAGGAGCAGTACTTC	TRBV5-6	TRBJ2-7	TRBD1	.
CASSDTGSGYEQYF	TGTGCCAGCAGTGACACAGGTTCGGGCTACGAGCAGTACTTC	TRBV6-5	TRBJ2-7	.	.
CASSGTGNGYTF	TGTGCCTCTTCCGGGACAGGGAATGGCTACACCTTC	TRBV30	TRBJ1-2	TRBD1	.
CASSSLGGRSNQPQHF	TGTGCCAGCAGCTCCCTTGGAGGGAGGAGCAATCAGCCCCAGCATTTT	TRBV5-6	TRBJ1-5	.	.
CASSAPAGGYGYTF	TGTGCCAGCAGCGCCCCGGCGGGTGGCTATGGCTACACCTTC	TRBV9	TRBJ1-2	.	once
CASSSTGRGYGYTF	TGTGCCAGCAGTTCGACAGGTCGGGGCTATGGCTACACCTTC	TRBV27	TRBJ1-2	.	.
CASSRDSNSNQPQHF	TGCGCCAGCAGCCGCGACAGCAATAGCAATCAGCCCCAGCATTTT	TRBV4-3	TRBJ1-5	.	.
CASTESGRDGYTF	TGTGCCAGCACCGAGTCGGGCAGGGATGGCTACACCTTC	TRBV6-6	TRBJ1-2	.	.
CASSYGTGWDTEAFF	TGTGCCAGCAGTTACGGGACAGGGTGGGACACTGAAGCTTTCTTT	TRBV6-5	TRBJ1-1	TRBD1	.
CASSQQYKDWTNYGYTF	TGCGCCAGCAGCCAACAATACAAGGACTGGACTAACTATGGCTACACCTTC	TRBV4-3	TRBJ1-2	.	.
CASSAWGHLNTEAFF	TGTGCCAGCAGCGCATGGGGGCATTTGAACACTGAAGCTTTCTTT	TRBV7-2	TRBJ1-1	.	.
CASIFRLWMSGGSETQYF	TGTGCCAGCATATTCAGGCTCTGGATGAGCGGGGGTTCGGAGACCCAGTACTTC	TRBV27	TRBJ2-5	TRBD2	.
CAWSVGTLSTDTQYF	TGTGCCTGGAGTGTAGGGACATTGAGCACAGATACGCAGTATTTT	TRBV30	TRBJ2-3	.	.
CAWSVDVAQGGDTEAFF	TGTGCCTGGAGTGTAGATGTTGCACAGGGAGGGGACACTGAAGCTTTCTTT	TRBV30	TRBJ1-1	.	.
CASSPFGGGNTEAFF	TGTGCCAGCAGCCCCTTCGGGGGGGGGAACACTGAAGCTTTCTTT	TRBV9	TRBJ1-1	.	few
CASSPTTSEVWVEQFF	TGTGCCAGCAGCCCGACGACTAGCGAGGTTTGGGTTGAGCAGTTCTTC	TRBV4-2	TRBJ2-1	TRBD2	.
CASQRGSGELFF	TGTGCCAGTCAAAGGGGTTCCGGGGAGCTGTTTTTT	TRBV6-5	TRBJ2-2	.	.
CAWSVQRGIYGYTF	TGTGCCTGGAGTGTACAACGGGGAATCTATGGCTACACCTTC	TRBV30	TRBJ1-2	.	.
CASSKGQEYQPQHF	TGTGCCAGTAGTAAGGGACAGGAGTATCAGCCCCAGCATTTT	TRBV19	TRBJ1-5	TRBD1	.
CASSSALRADYNEQFF	TGCGCCAGCAGCTCCGCTCTACGAGCGGACTACAATGAGCAGTTCTTC	TRBV5-1	TRBJ2-1	.	.
CASSPGHSGNTIYF	TGTGCCAGCAGTCCAGGGCACTCTGGAAACACCATATATTTT	TRBV6-5	TRBJ1-3	.	.
CASTDRALRNEQFF	TGTGCCAGTACGGACAGGGCACTTCGCAATGAGCAGTTCTTC	TRBV19	TRBJ2-1	TRBD1	.
CAWSGPPPGQVLMAKNIQYF	TGTGCCTGGAGTGGTCCCCCCCCGGGACAGGTCTTGATGGCCAAAAACATTCAGTACTTC	TRBV30	TRBJ2-4	TRBD1	.
CAWSAGLGVVNEQFF	TGTGCCTGGAGTGCGGGACTAGGAGTAGTCAATGAGCAGTTCTTC	TRBV30	TRBJ2-1	TRBD2	.
CASSLETGTPEQYF	TGTGCCAGCAGCTTAGAAACAGGGACCCCCGAGCAGTACTTC	TRBV7-6	TRBJ2-7	.	.
CASSQGRTGELFF	TGTGCCAGCTCCCAGGGTAGGACCGGGGAGCTGTTTTTT	TRBV6-1	TRBJ2-2	.	.
CASSAGTSGRSPKNIQYF	TGTGCCAGCAGCGCTGGGACTAGCGGGAGAAGTCCCAAAAACATTCAGTACTTC	TRBV21-1	TRBJ2-4	.	once
CASSPQQGYHGELFF	TGTGCCAGCAGCCCGCAACAGGGGTACCACGGGGAGCTGTTTTTT	TRBV28	TRBJ2-2	TRBD1	few
CASRARGGNEQFF	TGTGCCAGTAGAGCACGCGGGGGAAATGAGCAGTTCTTC	TRBV19	TRBJ2-1	TRBD2	few
CASSTTGVRDGYTF	TGTGCCAGCAGTACCACAGGGGTTAGGGATGGCTACACCTTC	TRBV6-5	TRBJ1-2	TRBD1	.
CASSLLRGTYNEQFF	TGTGCCAGCAGCTTGTTGCGGGGGACTTACAATGAGCAGTTCTTC	TRBV7-2	TRBJ2-1	TRBD2	.
CASSLPDRAYEQYF	TGTGCCAGCAGCCTCCCGGACAGGGCCTACGAGCAGTACTTC	TRBV5-6	TRBJ2-7	TRBD1	.
CASSHVPTAYGYTF	TGCGCCAGCAGCCACGTCCCAACAGCCTATGGCTACACCTTC	TRBV4-1	TRBJ1-2	.	.
CASSLQGLHEQYF	TGTGCCAGCAGTTTACAGGGGCTCCACGAGCAGTACTTC	TRBV27	TRBJ2-7	.	.